The entry below describes one T cell receptor (beta chain). What it binds is unknown. CDR3 length: 14 residues. Germline V gene sequence: CDR1 SGHNT, CDR2 YYREEE (reference sequence). Trimming at V came to 2 bases and at J to 2 bases, leaving 4 bases not matched to a gene. This entry is derived from a study of OX40 agonist ivuxolimab in advanced cancers. General study results and limits: Normalized T-cell clonal expansion was also low in a subset of nonresponders.

Patients were excluded for autoimmune disease history or systemic immunosuppression. The method was immunoSEQ multiplex PCR; TCRdb's version includes in-frame clones alone and lacks a portion of them. The sample has around 56,000 clones; 79% are singletons. The chain carries TRBV5-4 and TRBJ2-7; 7 bases are shared with TRBD2. This clonotype was sampled from an adult with an advanced solid tumor such as melanoma, head and neck, liver or kidney cancer. The starting material was CD4+ or CD8+ T cells sorted from blood, obtained in a trial of the OX40 agonist ivuxolimab. CDR3 sequence: CASSLGLGTYEQYF. CDR3 bases: TGTGCCAGCAGCTTAGGACTAGGAACCTACGAGCAGTACTTC.